This TCR beta chain is drawn from a study of cytomegalovirus exposure and HLA in healthy donors. This CDR3 comprises 14 residues. The germline CDR1 and CDR2 sequences are SGHDT and YYEEEE. Trimming took 0 bases from V and 5 from J, leaving 9 bases between them. Primers included in the PCR were 60 Vbeta and 13 Jbeta primers. Libraries were prepared by immunoSEQ multiplex PCR; TCRdb keeps only in-frame clonotypes and omits some of them. The sample includes approximately 170,000 clones, over 65% of them seen just once. The donors (healthy individuals) were bone marrow donors. Sequenced sample: PBMCs. This chain links TRBV5-6 with TRBJ1-3; possibly TRBD1 for D (6 bases). The clonotype comes from a female donor in good health and CMV-seronegative. The CDR3 is CASSLDRVRNTIYF. The CDR3 region has the DNA TGTGCCAGCAGCTTGGACAGGGTCCGAAACACCATATATTTT.